These 16 T cell receptor beta chains share one sample of origin, sequenced in a study of CD4 T cells in relation to SARS-CoV-2 and coronaviruses. The protocol was immunoSEQ multiplex PCR, while the TCRdb copy is restricted to in-frame clones and leaves out a portion. The table lists 30,000 to 45,000 clones, around 89% of them singletons. Sample: memory CD4+ T cells from PBMCs. These receptor sequences come from an adult with COVID-19.

This sequence joins TRBV7-2 and TRBJ2-3; 10 bases agree with TRBD2. The trim removed 5 bases at V and 4 bases at J, leaving 9 bases unmatched. Germline loops: CDR1 SGHTA, CDR2 FQGNSA. The CDR3 runs 16 residues. This CDR3 is CASSLWAGLASDTQYF. As DNA, the CDR3 is TGTGCCAGCAGCCTCTGGGCGGGACTAGCGTCAGATACGCAGTATTTT.

Here the CDR3 reads CSVDGPAEAFF. The DNA of the CDR3 is TGCAGCGTTGACGGCCCCGCTGAAGCTTTCTTT. V and J are TRBV29-1 and TRBJ1-1; D is undetermined. V lost 3 bases, J lost 6 bases, and 8 bases lay in between. In germline, CDR1 is SQVTM, CDR2 ANQGSEA. This CDR3 is built from 11 residues.

The rearrangement joins TRBV5-1 to TRBJ2-2, with 9 bases identical to TRBD2. The CDR3 extends over 17 amino acids. J lost 4 bases, V lost 1 base, and 8 bases had no gene match. Germline CDR1 is SGHRS and CDR2 is YFSETQ. In nucleotides, the CDR3 is TGCGCCAGCAGCTTGTCTGGCGGGGGGGCCATCACCGGGGAGCTGTTTTTT. Its translation is CASSLSGGGAITGELFF.

CDR3 DNA: TGTGCCAGCAGCCAAGCCAGCGGGGGGGCGAACAATGAGCAGTTCTTC. This sequence encodes CASSQASGGANNEQFF. The chain couples TRBV4-2 to TRBJ2-1, with TRBD2 identical over 10 bases. The V segment lost 1 base and the J segment 5 bases; nucleotides outside the gene matches: 5. Germline CDR1 is LGHNA and CDR2 is YNFKEQ. The CDR3 contains 16 residues.

V and J are TRBV2 and TRBJ1-4; the D gene is possibly TRBD1 (6 bases). Per germline, CDR1 SNHLY and CDR2 FYNNEI. This CDR3 contains 15 residues. V lost 8 bases and J 8 bases, leaving 21 bases between the germline ends. The CDR3 loop reads CASGRHGGVGEKLFF. In DNA form, the CDR3 reads TGTGCCAGCGGACGACACGGGGGCGTAGGCGAAAAACTGTTTTTT.

The chain links TRBV27 to TRBJ1-4, with D possibly being TRBD1 (5 bases). The CDR3 covers 14 residues. Trimming removed 0 bases from V and 7 bases from J, with 9 bases in between. Germline-derived CDR1 and CDR2 are MNHEY and SMNVEV (reference sequence). CDR3 protein: CASSLSQGGEKLFF. DNA for the CDR3: TGTGCCAGCAGTTTATCGCAGGGAGGTGAAAAACTGTTTTTT. Variable domain in full (rest from reference TRBV27 and TRBJ1-4): EAQVTQNPRYLITVTGKKLTVTCSQNMNHEYMSWYRQDPGLGLRQIYYSMNVEVTDKGDVPEGYKVSRKEKRNFPLILESPSPNQTSLYFCASSLSQGGEKLFFGSGTQLSVL.

This clone was observed once. The V gene is TRBV5-1, the J gene TRBJ2-1; D remains ambiguous. In germline, CDR1 is SGHRS, CDR2 YFSETQ. The V and J ends lost 1 base and 0 bases respectively, with 8 bases between them. The CDR3 runs 15 residues. The CDR3 bases are TGCGCCAGCAGCTTGTTAACGGACTCCTACAATGAGCAGTTCTTC. Its protein is CASSLLTDSYNEQFF.

V and J are TRBV6-2 or TRBV6-3 and TRBJ1-1, with 9 bases identical to TRBD1. The CDR3 totals 16 residues. Germline CDR1 and CDR2: MNHEY and SVGEGT. V was clipped by 4 bases and J by 6 bases; unmatched bases: 12. DNA for the CDR3: TGTGCCAGCAGTTCTCCGGGACAGGGACCACGGGCTGAAGCTTTCTTT. The encoded protein is CASSSPGQGPRAEAFF.

The genes are TRBV10-2 and TRBJ2-7; no clear D. CDR1 WSHSY and CDR2 SAAADI come from the germline V gene. V lost 10 bases and J lost 1, with 11 bases in between. The CDR3 is made up of 12 amino acids. The CDR3, as DNA: TGCGCCACCGGCGCCCTATCCTACGAGCAGTACTTC. Translation: CATGALSYEQYF.

This clone was detected only once. V usage is TRBV27 and J usage is TRBJ2-3; D is undetermined. The germline V and J ends were trimmed by 4 bases and 6 bases, with 11 bases remaining between them. CDR3 size: 13 residues. Germline assignment: CDR1 MNHEY and CDR2 SMNVEV (reference sequence). The CDR3 DNA reads as TGTGCCAGCAGTTGGACCTATAAGGATACGCAGTATTTT. This encodes CASSWTYKDTQYF.

The chain carries TRBV9 and TRBJ2-1; TRBD1 matches at 7 bases. Germline lookup yields CDR1 SGDLS and CDR2 YYNGEE. Unmatched junction bases numbered 6, after V lost 4 bases and J lost 2 bases. This CDR3 has 15 residues. The CDR3 protein is CASSPGTETYNEQFF. DNA of the CDR3: TGTGCCAGCAGCCCAGGGACAGAGACCTACAATGAGCAGTTCTTC.

This clone showed up just once. This sequence joins TRBV28 and TRBJ2-7; D is possibly TRBD1 (6 bases). V was clipped by 6 bases and J by 7 bases, with 22 bases between them. This CDR3 is built from 15 residues. Germline CDR1 MDHEN, CDR2 SYDVKM. The CDR3 DNA is TGTGCCAGCAGCCCGCTCTCAACAGGGTCTGAGGAGCAGTACTTC. Translation: CASSPLSTGSEEQYF.

The chain joins TRBV6-5 to TRBJ1-1; unclear D gene. The CDR3 consists of 14 residues. Trimming stripped 4 bases from V and 1 base from J, with 10 bases between. Germline lookup yields CDR1 MNHEY and CDR2 SVGAGI. CDR3 in amino acids: CASSSRLGNTEAFF. The CDR3 DNA sequence: TGTGCCAGCAGTTCCCGTCTGGGGAACACTGAAGCTTTCTTT.

The rearrangement uses TRBV12-5 and TRBJ1-6; possibly TRBD1 for D (6 bases). Per germline, CDR1 LGHNT and CDR2 FRNRAP. The V and J ends lost 2 bases and 10 bases respectively, with 21 bases between them. The length of the CDR3 is 17 residues. The chain's CDR3 is CASGLYSDRTRGSPLHF. CDR3 sequence (DNA): TGTGCTAGTGGTTTGTACTCCGATAGGACAAGGGGGTCACCCCTCCACTTT.

The chain carries TRBV27 and TRBJ2-2; D is uncertain. The ends were cut back, 8 bases at V and 6 bases at J, with 4 bases in the middle. Germline assignment: CDR1 MNHEY and CDR2 SMNVEV (reference sequence). The CDR3 extends over 10 amino acids. CDR3 bases: TGTGCCAGCGGGGCCGGGGAGCTGTTTTTT. It yields the protein CASGAGELFF.

A single count supports this clone. The chain links TRBV6-6 to TRBJ2-1; 10 bases agree with TRBD1. This CDR3 comprises 14 residues. Germline CDR1 is MNHNY and CDR2 is SVGAGI (reference sequence). Germline trimming cut 7 bases from V and 9 bases from J; bases unmatched to any gene: 9. The CDR3 protein is CASIRGQGQGEQFF. The CDR3 DNA reads as TGTGCCAGCATCCGGGGACAGGGGCAAGGTGAGCAGTTCTTC.